This record looks at one T cell receptor beta chain sequence and its context. In germline, CDR1 is MNHNS, CDR2 SASEGT. Trimming pared 1 base from V and 6 bases from J, leaving 10 bases between. CDR3 size: 14 residues. This specimen belongs to a study of blood T cell repertoires in COVID-19. Study details: From the United States, Italy and Spain came samples of acute and convalescent COVID-19. T cells, B-cell-depleted T cells, or PBMCs provided the cDNA or gDNA that served as material.

Original processing notes: Estimation of nucleated cell counts was performed using reference gene primer amplification. This table comes from immunoSEQ multiplex PCR, and its TCRdb copy is limited to in-frame clones, with some not included. V and J calls and clone size follow that table, whereas D and trimming were derived from the DNA. The sample carries more than 200,000 clones, about 85% recorded once. This clonotype originated in a man between 18 and 35 years old with active or convalescent COVID-19. The J gene is TRBJ2-1, the V gene TRBV6-1; D might be TRBD1 (6 bases). Input material: peripheral blood. CDR3 sequence (DNA): TGTGCCAGCAGTGAAGTTAGGGGGTCCAATGAGCAGTTCTTC. Its translation: CASSEVRGSNEQFF.